Presented here are 30 T cell receptor beta chains from one specimen sequenced in a study of blood T cell repertoires in COVID-19. Using immunoSEQ multiplex PCR, the repertoire was profiled, and TCRdb retains in-frame clones only, with some absent. The sample lists 52,000 or so clones, about 76% seen once, with approximately 24% in the top ten. The sample was peripheral blood. Receptors originate from a man in his fifties or sixties with active or convalescent COVID-19.

This clone was detected once. The CDR3 DNA is TGTGCCAGCAGCGTAGGCGTTTTGGGGGGGACTGAAGCTTTCTTT. It yields the protein CASSVGVLGGTEAFF. J is TRBJ1-1 and V is TRBV9; D may be TRBD1 (5 bases). Germline V gene data show CDR1 as SGDLS and CDR2 as YYNGEE. Trimming took off 0 bases at V and 5 bases at J, with 14 bases between the two ends. The CDR3 extends over 15 amino acids.

The genes are TRBV29-1 and TRBJ1-4, with D possibly TRBD1 on 5 matching bases. In germline, CDR1 is SQVTM, CDR2 ANQGSEA. V dropped 4 bases and J dropped 8 bases, with 11 bases sitting between them. CDR3 length equals 12 residues. CDR3 amino acids: CSVGQGYEKLFF. The CDR3 nucleotides read TGCAGCGTTGGGCAGGGTTACGAAAAACTGTTTTTT.

The rearrangement joins TRBV11-2 to TRBJ2-1; D perhaps matches TRBD2 (7 bases). Looked up from germline, CDR1 is SGHAT and CDR2 is FQNNGV. Trimming took off 5 bases at V and 9 bases at J, with 20 bases between the two ends. The CDR3 is made up of 15 amino acids. This CDR3 reads CASSNDFDRGGEQFF. The CDR3 DNA follows: TGTGCCAGCAGCAACGACTTTGATAGGGGGGGTGAGCAGTTCTTC. The variable domain in full, with the rest retrieved from reference TRBV11-2 and TRBJ2-1, is EAGVAQSPRYKIIEKRQSVAFWCNPISGHATLYWYQQILGQGPKLLIQFQNNGVVDDSQLPKDRFSAERLKGVDSTLKIQPAKLEDSAVYLCASSNDFDRGGEQFFGPGTRLTVL.

CDR3 nucleotides: TGTGCCAGCAGCGCTACGGGGTCACTATCGGGTTACGAGCAGTACTTC. It yields the protein CASSATGSLSGYEQYF. The chain recombines TRBV7-6 with TRBJ2-7, with a weak D call TRBD2 (5 bases). V was shortened by 5 bases and J by 4 bases, with 21 bases between the two germline ends. The germline V gene has CDR1 SGHVS and CDR2 FNYEAQ. The CDR3 sequence is 16 residues long.

This rearrangement joins TRBV9 to TRBJ2-5; TRBD2 matches at 7 bases. The trim removed 0 bases at V and 4 bases at J, leaving 6 bases unmatched. Per germline, CDR1 SGDLS and CDR2 YYNGEE. The CDR3 is 15 residues long. The CDR3 spells CASSVENGEGETQYF. The CDR3 coding sequence is TGTGCCAGCAGCGTAGAAAACGGGGAGGGAGAGACCCAGTACTTC.

V is TRBV5-6 and J is TRBJ2-3; D is ambiguous. Germline V lookup: CDR1 SGHDT, CDR2 YYEEEE. V was pared by 0 bases and J by 6 bases, with 11 bases between. This CDR3 is built from 14 residues. The CDR3 reads CASSLETPVDTQYF. DNA of the CDR3: TGTGCCAGCAGCTTGGAAACTCCGGTGGATACGCAGTATTTT.

The chain employs TRBV5-6 and TRBJ2-3, with 7 nucleotides matching TRBD2. The CDR3 runs to 11 residues. Germline CDR1 is SGHDT and CDR2 is YYEEEE. V shed 4 bases, J shed 9 bases, and the junction held 2 bases outside the gene matches. The chain's CDR3 is CASSGGVTQYF. DNA of the CDR3: TGTGCCAGCAGCGGGGGGGTAACGCAGTATTTT.

This chain joins TRBV2 and TRBJ1-6; a weak D match, TRBD1 (6 bases). CDR1 and CDR2 (germline): SNHLY, FYNNEI. The V end was cut by 6 bases, the J end by 7 bases, with 16 bases between. CDR3 length: 15 residues. The CDR3 DNA is TGTGCCAGCAGAGGTAACAGGGTACGAAATTCACCCCTCCACTTT. Amino acids: CASRGNRVRNSPLHF.

The chain has TRBV18 and TRBJ1-1; TRBD1 aligns across 11 bases. The trim removed 3 bases at V and 5 bases at J, leaving 8 bases unmatched. CDR1 and CDR2 from the germline V gene are KGHSH and LQKENI. The length of the CDR3 is 16 residues. CDR3: CASSPPDRGQGTEAFF. The CDR3 nucleotides read TGTGCCAGCTCACCGCCGGACAGGGGGCAAGGAACTGAAGCTTTCTTT.

At least ten counts were recorded for this clone. A read error is likely, as this CDR3 ends without the conserved phenylalanine or tryptophan. It is unclear where the CDR3 begins or ends on the DNA, so no DNA is shown, and the CDR3 is as TCRdb lists it. The J gene is TRBJ1-6, the V gene TRBV10-1. Germline V gives CDR1 WNHNN, CDR2 SYGVQD (reference sequence). The CDR3 is 17 residues long, counting both termini. The chain's CDR3 is CASREKRSGPVAIVGGI.

This chain connects TRBV3-1 (or the pseudogene TRBV3-2) to TRBJ1-5; TRBD1 matches 8 bases. Germline V gives CDR1 LGHDT, CDR2 YNNKEL (reference sequence). The CDR3 totals 14 residues. V was pared by 3 bases and J by 3 bases, with 1 base of the junction left unmatched. In DNA form, the CDR3 reads TGTGCCAGCAGCCAGACAGGGGCCAATCAGCCCCAGCATTTT. This sequence encodes CASSQTGANQPQHF.

This clone turned up a few times. V is TRBV6-5 and J is TRBJ1-3, with D uncertain. Trimming removed 5 bases from V and 2 bases from J, with 10 bases in between. CDR1 is MNHEY and CDR2 is SVGAGI in the germline V gene. This CDR3 has 14 residues. The CDR3 protein is CASSRLGAGNTIYF. The CDR3 DNA reads TGTGCCAGCAGTAGGCTGGGAGCTGGAAACACCATATATTTT.

The chain carries TRBV14 and TRBJ1-1, with a possible D match to TRBD1 (5 bases). The V gene lost 1 base and the J gene lost 5 bases, with 14 bases spanning the gap. CDR3 size: 15 residues. Germline assignment: CDR1 SGHDN and CDR2 FVKESK. The CDR3 DNA is TGTGCCAGCAGCCAAGGGGGCCGACGGACAACTGAAGCTTTCTTT. Translating gives CASSQGGRRTTEAFF.

This clone was counted a single time. A much bigger clone sits one base away, suggesting this may be a read error. The chain uses TRBV19 and TRBJ1-1, with a possible D match to TRBD1 (6 bases). Germline V gene data show CDR1 as LNHDA and CDR2 as SQIVND (reference sequence). The CDR3 is made up of 13 amino acids. The CDR3 is CPSQGGAGGGAFF. DNA for the CDR3: TGTCCCAGCCAAGGGGGGGCGGGGGGGGGAGCTTTCTTT.

This clone was found a few times. This rearrangement joins TRBV5-1 to TRBJ1-3; 8 positions match TRBD1. The CDR3 contains 14 residues. Unmatched junction bases numbered 6, after V lost 4 bases and J lost 6 bases. Germline lookup yields CDR1 SGHRS and CDR2 YFSETQ. CDR3 sequence reads: CASSLGTGANTIYF. CDR3 sequence (DNA): TGCGCCAGCAGCCTTGGGACAGGCGCAAACACCATATATTTT.

This chain uses TRBV11-1 with TRBJ2-1; the D gene is possibly TRBD2 (5 bases). The germline V gene encodes CDR1 SGHAT and CDR2 FQDESV (reference sequence). V lost 6 bases to trimming and J lost 4 bases, with 13 bases between them. The CDR3 length is 14 residues. DNA for the CDR3: TGTGCCAGCAGTGGAGGCGGGTCGTACAATGAGCAGTTCTTC. It encodes CASSGGGSYNEQFF.

The rearrangement uses TRBV28 and TRBJ1-4; possibly TRBD1 for D (5 bases). From germline, CDR1 is MDHEN and CDR2 SYDVKM. V shed 5 bases and J shed 0 bases, with 16 bases lying between them. This CDR3 region has 17 residues. The CDR3 spells CASSKGWGTPTNEKLFF. CDR3 DNA: TGTGCCAGCAGTAAAGGGTGGGGCACACCAACTAATGAAAAACTGTTTTTT.

This clone was seen ten or more times. This chain joins TRBV19 and TRBJ1-5; 10 nucleotides match TRBD1. V gave up 9 bases and J gave up 0 bases; unmatched junction bases: 8. The CDR3 is made up of 16 amino acids. Germline CDR1 reads LNHDA; CDR2 reads SQIVND (reference sequence). In DNA form, the CDR3 reads TGTGCCAGCCGGTCGGGACAGGGGAATAGCAATCAGCCCCAGCATTTT. This gives the protein CASRSGQGNSNQPQHF.

This clone was counted once. This chain uses TRBV7-2 with TRBJ2-1; 7 nucleotides match TRBD2. J lost 4 bases, V lost 4 bases, and 10 bases had no gene match. Germline V gene data show CDR1 as SGHTA and CDR2 as FQGNSA. The CDR3 is 16 amino acids. The CDR3 DNA follows: TGTGCCAGCAGCTCGCGGGGACTAAACGTTTACAATGAGCAGTTCTTC. Its protein product is CASSSRGLNVYNEQFF.

In this sample, this clone is medium-sized. The CDR3 coding sequence is TGTGCCAGCAGTACCCCGCACGGGGAAGAGCATTTT. Translating gives CASSTPHGEEHF. This chain connects TRBV12-3 or TRBV12-4 to TRBJ1-5; D gene uncertain. This CDR3 is built from 12 residues. V was shortened by 5 bases and J by 14 bases, with 16 bases between the two germline ends.

This rearrangement joins TRBV3-1 (or the pseudogene TRBV3-2) to TRBJ1-2, with 9 bases identical to TRBD1. CDR1 is LGHDT, CDR2 YNNKEL, per germline (reference sequence). The V segment lost 4 bases and the J segment 7 bases; nucleotides outside the gene matches: 7. The CDR3 runs 14 residues. The CDR3 reads CASSLPGTGFGYTF. CDR3 bases: TGTGCCAGCAGCCTTCCCGGGACAGGGTTTGGCTACACCTTC.

This chain uses TRBV9 with TRBJ2-5; 8 nucleotides line up with TRBD1. Per the germline V gene, CDR1 is SGDLS and CDR2 is YYNGEE. J gave up 4 bases and V 0 bases, and 5 bases lay outside the gene matches. The CDR3 contains 15 residues. The chain's CDR3 is CASSVDQGAGETQYF. CDR3 DNA sequence: TGTGCCAGCAGCGTAGACCAGGGGGCGGGAGAGACCCAGTACTTC. Full variable domain (rest looked up from reference TRBV9 and TRBJ2-5): DSGVTQTPKHLITATGQRVTLRCSPRSGDLSVYWYQQSLDQGLQFLIQYYNGEERAKGNILERFSAQQFPDLHSELNLSSLELGDSALYFCASSVDQGAGETQYFGPGTRLLVL.

The CDR3 here is CASSQQGFPSFNEQFF. In DNA form, the CDR3 reads TGTGCCAGCAGCCAGCAGGGGTTCCCCTCTTTTAATGAGCAGTTCTTC. This rearrangement joins TRBV27 to TRBJ2-1, with a weak D call TRBD1 (6 bases). The CDR3 extends over 16 amino acids. Germline values: CDR1 MNHEY, CDR2 SMNVEV (reference sequence). Trimming removed 6 bases at V and 7 bases at J, with 22 bases between.

The sample holds a few counts of this clone. The chain uses TRBV2 and TRBJ1-5, with 8 bases fitting TRBD1. The CDR3 is 15 amino acids. CDR1 and CDR2 (germline): SNHLY, FYNNEI. J gave up 3 bases and V 5 bases, and 6 bases lay outside the gene matches. CDR3 bases: TGTGCCAGCAGTCTGGGACAGGCCTACAATCAGCCCCAGCATTTT. Residues: CASSLGQAYNQPQHF.

The chain links TRBV6-5 to TRBJ1-6; D is unresolved. Germline assignment: CDR1 MNHEY and CDR2 SVGAGI. The CDR3 contains 15 residues. V lost 7 bases and J lost 8, with 18 bases in between. The CDR3 DNA follows: TGTGCCAGCATTAAGCAGGCGAGTTTGGATTCACCCCTCCACTTT. Protein: CASIKQASLDSPLHF.

The chain links TRBV28 to TRBJ1-4; 8 nucleotides agree with TRBD1. The junction had 7 bases not matched to a gene; V was cut back by 5 bases and J by 8 bases. There are 14 residues in the CDR3. CDR1 is MDHEN and CDR2 is SYDVKM in the germline V gene. CDR3 sequence: CASSRTGGGEKLFF. The CDR3 DNA reads TGTGCCAGCAGTAGAACAGGGGGTGGGGAAAAACTGTTTTTT.

V usage is TRBV3-1 (or the pseudogene TRBV3-2) and J usage is TRBJ2-3; 11 nucleotides line up with TRBD2. CDR3 length: 15 residues. Germline lookup yields CDR1 LGHDT and CDR2 YNNKEL (reference sequence). The V and J ends lost 3 bases and 5 bases, in that order; junction bases with no gene match: 4. The CDR3 DNA reads as TGTGCCAGCAGCCAGCCGGGACTAGCGGTAGATACGCAGTATTTT. Its protein is CASSQPGLAVDTQYF.

V usage is TRBV21-1 and J usage is TRBJ2-6; no DNA check was done on the table's D call, TRBD1. TRBV21-1 is tagged as a pseudogene. The CDR3 sequence is 20 residues long. Here the CDR3 reads CASSKLPEDRGPSGANVLTF. Here the CDR3 DNA reads TGTGCCAGCAGCAAGCTGCCCGAGGACAGGGGGCCCTCTGGGGCCAACGTCCTGACTTTC.

The V call is TRBV7-8, the J call TRBJ2-7, with D perhaps matching TRBD2 (5 bases). V dropped 1 base and J dropped 6 bases, with 13 bases sitting between them. Germline V gene lookup returns CDR1 SGHVS and CDR2 FQNEAQ. The length of the CDR3 is 14 residues. This chain's CDR3 is CASSLDGLAGEQYF. For the CDR3, the DNA is TGTGCCAGCAGCTTAGATGGACTCGCGGGCGAGCAGTACTTC.

This chain joins TRBV5-6 and TRBJ2-3; TRBD1 matches 8 bases. Germline V lookup: CDR1 SGHDT, CDR2 YYEEEE. With 3 bases clipped from V and 6 bases from J, the junction kept 9 bases outside the gene matches. This CDR3 is built from 15 residues. The CDR3 loop reads CASSSEFGQGDTQYF. Written as DNA, the CDR3 is TGTGCCAGCAGCTCCGAGTTTGGACAGGGCGATACGCAGTATTTT.